These 22 T cell receptor beta chains were sequenced from one sample in a study of OX40 agonist ivuxolimab in advanced cancers. The assay was immunoSEQ multiplex PCR, and TCRdb's table has in-frame clones only and misses some. Of tens of thousands of clones detected, approximately 89% appear once; the ten largest clones hold around 0.18%. The material was CD4+ or CD8+ T cells sorted from blood, obtained in a trial of the OX40 agonist ivuxolimab. The origin of the receptors is an adult with an advanced solid tumor such as melanoma, head and neck, liver or kidney cancer.

This chain uses TRBV10-2 with TRBJ2-2; 7 bases match TRBD2. The CDR3 covers 13 residues. V shed 8 bases and J 2 bases; nucleotides not matched to a gene: 2. Per the germline V gene, CDR1 is WSHSY and CDR2 is SAAADI. The CDR3 loop is CASGTTNTGELFF. CDR3 DNA sequence: TGCGCCAGCGGGACTACTAACACCGGGGAGCTGTTTTTT.

V is TRBV4-1 and J is TRBJ2-1; D uncertain. This CDR3 has 16 amino acids. Trimming pared 0 bases from V and 2 bases from J, leaving 11 bases between. The germline V gene has CDR1 MGHRA and CDR2 YSYEKL. CDR3 sequence: CASSQETQRTYNEQFF. The DNA of the CDR3 is TGCGCCAGCAGCCAAGAGACCCAGCGCACCTACAATGAGCAGTTCTTC.

The CDR3 here is CASSPGQGNTEAFF. In DNA, the CDR3 is TGTGCCAGTAGTCCGGGACAGGGGAACACTGAAGCTTTCTTT. The gene calls are TRBV19 and TRBJ1-1; the match to TRBD1 covers 9 bases. The CDR3 loop spans 14 amino acids. The J segment lost 1 base and the V segment lost 5 bases, leaving 2 bases of the junction unmatched. Germline CDR1 and CDR2: LNHDA and SQIVND (reference sequence). Full variable domain (remainder filled in from reference TRBV19 and TRBJ1-1): DGGITQSPKYLFRKEGQNVTLSCEQNLNHDAMYWYRQDPGQGLRLIYYSQIVNDFQKGDIAEGYSVSREKKESFPLTVTSAQKNPTAFYLCASSPGQGNTEAFFGQGTRLTVV.

This chain joins TRBV6-1 and TRBJ2-5, with D unclear. The assigned J gene may be wrong: the sequence end matches TRBJ2-7 better. The V gene's germline CDR1 is MNHNS and CDR2 SASEGT. The CDR3 loop spans 14 amino acids. Written as DNA, the CDR3 is TGTGCCAGCAGTGAACCCGGCAGAACCTACGAGCAGTACTTC. Amino acid sequence: CASSEPGRTYEQYF.

V is TRBV7-9 and J is TRBJ1-1, with D hard to call. Looked up from germline, CDR1 is SEHNR and CDR2 is FQNEAQ (reference sequence). The CDR3 is 12 residues long. V gave up 1 base and J gave up 9 bases, with 9 bases separating them. Written as DNA, the CDR3 is TGTGCCAGCAGCTTAGGGACCAGAAAAGCTTTCTTT. Translation gives CASSLGTRKAFF.

The V and J genes are TRBV7-8 and TRBJ2-1; 7 nucleotides align to TRBD2. The CDR3 is made up of 15 amino acids. V lost 1 base, J lost 9 bases, and 9 bases stayed unmatched. Germline V gene sequence: CDR1 SGHVS, CDR2 FQNEAQ. CDR3 in amino acids: CASSLGAGTGGEQFF. The DNA for the CDR3 is TGTGCCAGCAGCTTAGGAGCGGGGACCGGGGGTGAGCAGTTCTTC.

This chain links TRBV6-1 with TRBJ1-6; no clear D gene. This CDR3 spans 14 amino acids. In germline, CDR1 is MNHNS, CDR2 SASEGT. Between the trimmed V and J ends, which lost 8 bases and 5 bases, there was a span of 13 bases. CDR3 in DNA: TGTGCCAGCCGCCGTGGGGTCGATAATTCACCCCTCCACTTT. Translated, it gives CASRRGVDNSPLHF.

J is TRBJ1-4 and V is TRBV5-4; possible D gene TRBD1, 6 bases. The CDR3 has 13 residues. The ends were cut back, 4 bases at V and 14 bases at J, with 18 bases in the middle. Germline CDR1 and CDR2: SGHNT and YYREEE (reference sequence). The chain's CDR3 is CASSPGTRGKLFF. DNA of the CDR3: TGTGCCAGCAGCCCCGGGACACGGGGAAAGCTGTTTTTT.

The chain employs TRBV19 and TRBJ2-1; no definite D call. Germline V gives CDR1 LNHDA, CDR2 SQIVND (reference sequence). V was trimmed by 6 bases and J by 9 bases, leaving 12 bases between them. This CDR3 has 12 amino acids. This CDR3 reads CASSTIGLEQFF. The CDR3 nucleotides read TGTGCCAGTAGCACCATAGGGCTTGAGCAGTTCTTC.

This clone has only one observation. The chain combines TRBV28 with TRBJ2-3; possibly TRBD1 or TRBD2 for D (5 bases each). The V gene lost 4 bases and the J gene lost 3 bases, with 14 bases spanning the gap. Per germline, CDR1 MDHEN and CDR2 SYDVKM. The CDR3 sequence is 15 residues long. CDR3 protein: CASSSAPGSTDTQYF. Written as DNA, the CDR3 is TGTGCCAGCAGTTCCGCCCCAGGGAGTACAGATACGCAGTATTTT.

This chain links TRBV5-1 with TRBJ1-2, with a tentative D call TRBD1 (5 bases). V lost 0 bases to trimming and J lost 6 bases, with 9 bases between them. Germline loops: CDR1 SGHRS, CDR2 YFSETQ. The length of the CDR3 is 13 residues. As DNA, the CDR3 is TGCGCCAGCAGCTTGGCCGAAGGGGATGGCTACACCTTC. Protein: CASSLAEGDGYTF.

The chain has TRBV6-1 and TRBJ1-4; D perhaps matches TRBD1 (5 bases). The V gene lost 4 bases and the J gene lost 4 bases, with 7 bases spanning the gap. Germline assignment: CDR1 MNHNS and CDR2 SASEGT. The CDR3 runs 13 residues. Here the CDR3 reads CASSGQFNEKLFF. The CDR3 region has the DNA TGTGCCAGCAGTGGACAGTTTAATGAAAAACTGTTTTTT.

V is TRBV13 and J is TRBJ2-6; D is unresolved. CDR1 is PRHDT, CDR2 FYEKMQ, per germline (reference sequence). CDR3 size: 14 residues. Trimming took off 3 bases at V and 2 bases at J, with 5 bases between the two ends. This CDR3 is CASSFWAGANVLTF. The CDR3 DNA follows: TGTGCCAGCAGCTTTTGGGCTGGGGCCAACGTCCTGACTTTC.

DNA of the CDR3: TGTGCCAGCAGTGCGGGGGGCGGGCACACTGAAGCTTTCTTT. Translation gives CASSAGGGHTEAFF. The chain employs TRBV6-1 and TRBJ1-1; D possibly corresponds to TRBD1 (6 bases). Germline V lookup: CDR1 MNHNS, CDR2 SASEGT. Trimming stripped 4 bases from V and 3 bases from J, with 12 bases between. The CDR3 extends over 14 amino acids.

The chain links TRBV6-5 to TRBJ2-2, with 9 bases that match TRBD1. This CDR3 region has 16 residues. Germline CDR1 is MNHEY and CDR2 is SVGAGI. J lost 0 bases, V lost 4 bases, and 3 bases had no gene match. In nucleotides, the CDR3 is TGTGCCAGCAGTTCTAGACAGGGGGCGAACACCGGGGAGCTGTTTTTT. It specifies CASSSRQGANTGELFF.

This clone was counted a few times. V and J are TRBV6-1 and TRBJ2-2; no firm D call. The V end lost 4 bases, the J end lost 0 bases, and 3 bases lay between the germline ends. The CDR3 is made up of 13 amino acids. The V gene's germline CDR1 is MNHNS and CDR2 SASEGT. This CDR3 is CASSVSNTGELFF. In DNA, the CDR3 is TGTGCCAGCAGTGTCTCGAACACCGGGGAGCTGTTTTTT.

The chain carries TRBV2 and TRBJ1-2; D remains ambiguous. Trimming took 7 bases from V and 8 from J, leaving 17 bases between them. Germline V gene lookup returns CDR1 SNHLY and CDR2 FYNNEI. The CDR3 sequence is 13 residues long. In DNA form, the CDR3 reads TGTGCCAGCAAATCAGGCCAGACTTCGGGCTACACCTTC. As protein: CASKSGQTSGYTF.

The chain recombines TRBV9 with TRBJ2-7; D tentatively reads TRBD1 or TRBD2 (5 bases each). The CDR3 is 15 amino acids. The ends were cut back, 0 bases at V and 6 bases at J, with 16 bases in the middle. Germline loops: CDR1 SGDLS, CDR2 YYNGEE. The CDR3 DNA is TGTGCCAGCAGCGTAGAGGGCAGGGAGAGCGGCGAGCAGTACTTC. It yields the protein CASSVEGRESGEQYF.

This chain joins TRBV2 and TRBJ2-1; unclear D gene. V shed 4 bases and J shed 11 bases, with 15 bases lying between them. This CDR3 region has 13 residues. Per the germline V gene, CDR1 is SNHLY and CDR2 is FYNNEI. The CDR3 sequence is CASSGDPATKQFF. In DNA, the CDR3 is TGTGCCAGCAGTGGCGACCCAGCCACGAAGCAGTTCTTC.

The genes are TRBV30 and TRBJ2-3, with 11 bases that match TRBD2. After removal of 1 base from V and 5 bases from J, the junction contained 11 bases not matched to a gene. Per the germline V gene, CDR1 is GTSNPN and CDR2 is SVGIG (reference sequence). This CDR3 is built from 17 residues. The CDR3 nucleotides read TGTGCCTGGAGTGGACTAGCGGGATTAATGGGAGTAGATACGCAGTATTTT. Protein: CAWSGLAGLMGVDTQYF.

V gene TRBV2 combines with J gene TRBJ1-1; no firm D call. V lost 6 bases to trimming and J lost 6 bases, with 17 bases between them. The CDR3 has 14 residues. Germline V gene lookup returns CDR1 SNHLY and CDR2 FYNNEI. The chain's CDR3 is CASRRVRGRAEAFF. The CDR3 coding sequence is TGTGCCAGCAGAAGGGTTCGGGGTCGGGCTGAAGCTTTCTTT.

This chain connects TRBV15 to TRBJ2-4; 8 nucleotides align to TRBD1. This CDR3 is 17 amino acids long. Germline V lookup: CDR1 LNHNV, CDR2 YYDKDF (reference sequence). Trimming at V came to 1 base and at J to 0 bases, leaving 5 bases not matched to a gene. The CDR3 region is CATSRVGQGLAKNIQYF. For the CDR3, the DNA is TGTGCCACCAGCAGAGTTGGACAGGGACTAGCCAAAAACATTCAGTACTTC.